These 5 T cell receptor beta chains share one sample of origin, sequenced in a study of response to subunit inactivated influenza vaccine. One entry per CDR3 protein results from TCRdb running MiXCR on the RT-PCR reads. Of around 850,000 distinct CDR3 sequences detected, around 20% appear once; the ten largest clones hold approximately 11%. The source was PBMCs from blood, collected 4 to 6 days after vaccination. These receptors were obtained from a man aged 45 to 65 who received an inactivated influenza vaccine.

CDR3 sequence: CSASPTGEGIQYF. CDR3 nucleotides: TGCAGTGCTAGCCCGACAGGGGAGGGCATTCAGTACTTC. V is TRBV20-1 and J is TRBJ2-4, with D perhaps TRBD1 (8 bases). The CDR3 has 13 residues. Germline values: CDR1 DFQATT, CDR2 SNEGSKA (reference sequence). V was pared by 3 bases and J by 9 bases, with 15 bases between.

This clonotype has more than one count but fewer than ten. V is TRBV29-1 and J is TRBJ2-1, with D possibly being TRBD2 (7 bases). The V gene lost 4 bases and the J gene lost 3 bases, with 19 bases spanning the gap. The germline V gene has CDR1 SQVTM and CDR2 ANQGSEA. The CDR3 consists of 16 residues. The CDR3 spells CSVVGGAGGVYNEQFF. Here the CDR3 DNA reads TGCAGCGTTGTAGGGGGGGCAGGAGGGGTCTACAATGAGCAGTTCTTC.

There are a few counts of this clonotype. The chain uses TRBV4-3 and TRBJ2-3; D gene ambiguous. Germline CDR1 reads LGHNA; CDR2 reads YSLEER. The CDR3 length is 14 residues. The V end lost 1 base, the J end lost 4 bases, and 9 bases lay between the germline ends. CDR3 protein: CASSQGWGSDTQYF. The CDR3 DNA follows: TGCGCCAGCAGCCAAGGTTGGGGTTCAGATACGCAGTATTTT.

This clonotype was seen a few times. V gene TRBV9 combines with J gene TRBJ2-7, with 9 bases lining up with TRBD2. Germline V lookup: CDR1 SGDLS, CDR2 YYNGEE. The V and J ends lost 3 bases and 2 bases, in that order; junction bases with no gene match: 6. The CDR3 has 15 amino acids. CDR3 in amino acids: CASSESGTSPYEQYF. CDR3 bases: TGTGCCAGCAGCGAATCCGGGACTAGCCCCTACGAGCAGTACTTC. Using reference TRBV9 and TRBJ2-7 for the parts outside the CDR3, the full variable domain is DSGVTQTPKHLITATGQRVTLRCSPRSGDLSVYWYQQSLDQGLQFLIQYYNGEERAKGNILERFSAQQFPDLHSELNLSSLELGDSALYFCASSESGTSPYEQYFGPGTRLTVT.

This sequence joins TRBV12-3 or TRBV12-4 and TRBJ1-6; D not resolved. CDR3 size: 14 residues. Trimming took 4 bases from V and 7 from J, leaving 11 bases between them. DNA of the CDR3: TGTGCCAGCAGTTCCCCTCTGGTCAATTCACCCCTCCACTTT. Encoded protein: CASSSPLVNSPLHF.